The text below deals with one TCR beta chain. Its target is not known. TCRdb used MiXCR to reprocess the 5' RACE reads, holding one entry per CDR3 protein. The sample yields 450,000 to 550,000 distinct CDR3 sequences, roughly 5.3% seen once. Germline loops: CDR1 SEHNR, CDR2 FQNEAQ (reference sequence). V lost 2 bases and J 7 bases, leaving 14 bases between the germline ends. The CDR3 runs 14 residues. The data are from a study of CD8 T cells in ankylosing spondylitis. Overall study results and limits: A TCR beta motif made of fewer than 10 highly homologous variants seemed typical of ankylosing spondylitis blood.

Sample: blood, either unsorted or a sorted T cell fraction (not recorded which). The sequence came from a male donor with ankylosing spondylitis. This chain joins TRBV7-9 and TRBJ1-2, with a weak D call TRBD1 (5 bases). The CDR3 DNA follows: TGTGCCAGCAGCTTAAATAGTCCAGGGCCTGGCTACACCTTC. It yields the protein CASSLNSPGPGYTF. The complete variable domain, with remaining parts taken from reference TRBV7-9 and TRBJ1-2, reads DTGVSQNPRHKITKRGQNVTFRCDPISEHNRLYWYRQTLGQGPEFLTYFQNEAQLEKSRLLSDRFSAERPKGSFSTLEIQRTEQGDSAMYLCASSLNSPGPGYTFGSGTRLTVV.